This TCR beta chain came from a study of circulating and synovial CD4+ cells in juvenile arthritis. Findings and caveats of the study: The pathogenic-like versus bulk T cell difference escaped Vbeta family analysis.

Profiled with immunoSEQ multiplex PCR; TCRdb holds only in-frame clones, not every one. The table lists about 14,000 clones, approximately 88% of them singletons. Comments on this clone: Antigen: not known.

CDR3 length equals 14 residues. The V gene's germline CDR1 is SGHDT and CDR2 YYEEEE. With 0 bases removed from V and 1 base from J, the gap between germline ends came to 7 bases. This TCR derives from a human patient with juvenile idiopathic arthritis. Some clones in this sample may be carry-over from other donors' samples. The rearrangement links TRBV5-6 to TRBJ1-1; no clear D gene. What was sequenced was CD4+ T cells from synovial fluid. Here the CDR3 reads CASSLGTRNTEAFF. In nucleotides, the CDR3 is TGTGCCAGCAGCTTGGGGACTAGGAACACTGAAGCTTTCTTT.